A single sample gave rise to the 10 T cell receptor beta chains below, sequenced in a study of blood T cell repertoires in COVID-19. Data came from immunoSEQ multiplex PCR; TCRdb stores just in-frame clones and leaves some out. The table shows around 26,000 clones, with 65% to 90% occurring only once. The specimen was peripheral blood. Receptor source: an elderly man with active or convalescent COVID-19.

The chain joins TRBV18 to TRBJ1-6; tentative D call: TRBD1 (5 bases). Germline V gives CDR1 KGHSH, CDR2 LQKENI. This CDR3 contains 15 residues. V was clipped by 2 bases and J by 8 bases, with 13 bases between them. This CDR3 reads CASSPVEGFDSPLHF. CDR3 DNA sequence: TGTGCCAGCTCACCAGTGGAGGGGTTCGATTCACCCCTCCACTTT.

The CDR3 bases are TGCAGTGCTACTATTAACTATGGCTACACCTTC. Translating gives CSATINYGYTF. The chain joins TRBV20-1 to TRBJ1-2; the D is unclear. This CDR3 region has 11 residues. Germline lookup yields CDR1 DFQATT and CDR2 SNEGSKA (reference sequence). The V gene lost 4 bases and the J gene lost 1 base, with 4 bases spanning the gap.

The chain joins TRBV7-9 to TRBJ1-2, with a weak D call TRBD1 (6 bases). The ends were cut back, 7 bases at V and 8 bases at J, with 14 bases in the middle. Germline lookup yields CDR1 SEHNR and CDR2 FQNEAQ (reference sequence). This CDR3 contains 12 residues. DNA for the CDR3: TGTGCCAGCACGTGGCAGGGGAACGGCTACACCTTC. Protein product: CASTWQGNGYTF.

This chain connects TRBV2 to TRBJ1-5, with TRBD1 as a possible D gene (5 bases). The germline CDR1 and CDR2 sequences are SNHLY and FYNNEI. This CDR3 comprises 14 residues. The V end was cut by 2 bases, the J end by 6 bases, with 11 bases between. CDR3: CASSETTVAQPQHF. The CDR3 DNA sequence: TGTGCCAGCAGTGAAACGACAGTGGCTCAGCCCCAGCATTTT.

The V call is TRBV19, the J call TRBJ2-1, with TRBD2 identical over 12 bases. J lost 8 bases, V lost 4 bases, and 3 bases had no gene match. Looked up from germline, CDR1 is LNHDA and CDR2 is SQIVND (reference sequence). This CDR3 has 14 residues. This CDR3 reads CASSRSSGRDEQFF. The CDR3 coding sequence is TGTGCCAGTAGTAGGTCTAGCGGGAGGGATGAGCAGTTCTTC.

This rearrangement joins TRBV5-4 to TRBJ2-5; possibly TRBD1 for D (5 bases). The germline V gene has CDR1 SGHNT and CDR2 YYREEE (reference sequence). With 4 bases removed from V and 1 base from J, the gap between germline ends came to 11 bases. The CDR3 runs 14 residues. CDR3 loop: CASSPLQGQETQYF. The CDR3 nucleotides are TGTGCCAGCAGCCCGCTCCAGGGCCAAGAGACCCAGTACTTC.

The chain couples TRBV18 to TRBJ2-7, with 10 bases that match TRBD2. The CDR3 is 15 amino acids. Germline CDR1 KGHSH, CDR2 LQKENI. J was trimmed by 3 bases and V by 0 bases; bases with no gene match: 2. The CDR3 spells CASSPPSGGFYEQYF. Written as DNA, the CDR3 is TGTGCCAGCTCACCACCTAGCGGGGGGTTCTACGAGCAGTACTTC. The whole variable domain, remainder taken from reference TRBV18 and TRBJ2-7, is NAGVMQNPRHLVRRRGQEARLRCSPMKGHSHVYWYRQLPEEGLKFMVYLQKENIIDESGMPKERFSAEFPKEGPSILRIQQVVRGDSAAYFCASSPPSGGFYEQYFGPGTRLTVT.

CDR3 loop: CASRTVTRTGLDEQYF. CDR3 in DNA: TGTGCCAGCAGGACGGTAACCCGGACAGGGCTTGACGAGCAGTACTTC. The chain is built from TRBV2 and TRBJ2-7, with 8 positions matching TRBD1. The ends lost 6 bases at V and 5 bases at J; junction bases unmatched: 15. This CDR3 has 16 residues. The germline gives CDR1 SNHLY, CDR2 FYNNEI.

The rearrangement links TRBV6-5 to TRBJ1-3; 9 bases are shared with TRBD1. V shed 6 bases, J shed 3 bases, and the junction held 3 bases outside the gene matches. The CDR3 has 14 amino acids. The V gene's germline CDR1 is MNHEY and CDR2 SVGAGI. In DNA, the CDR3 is TGTGCCAGCAGACAGGGGGCAGGTGGAAACACCATATATTTT. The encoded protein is CASRQGAGGNTIYF.

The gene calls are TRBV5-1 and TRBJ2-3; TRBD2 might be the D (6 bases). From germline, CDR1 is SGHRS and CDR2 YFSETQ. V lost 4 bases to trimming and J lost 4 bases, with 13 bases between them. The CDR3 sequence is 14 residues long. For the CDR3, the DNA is TGCGCCAGCAGCCCACCGGGACTTCCAGATACGCAGTATTTT. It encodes CASSPPGLPDTQYF.